Described below is a single T cell receptor (beta chain) sequence and its context. The assay was immunoSEQ multiplex PCR, and TCRdb's table has in-frame clones only and misses some. The sample comprises some 270,000 clones, 86% of which are singletons, and roughly 5.2% rests with the top ten. The V end was cut by 0 bases, the J end by 1 base, with 9 bases between. Germline V gives CDR1 MNHEY, CDR2 SVGAGI. The CDR3 totals 15 residues. This sample stems from a study of blood T cell repertoires in COVID-19. Across the whole study: Spain, Italy and the United States supplied samples that represented acute and convalescent COVID-19.

The V gene is TRBV6-5, the J gene TRBJ1-1, with D perhaps matching TRBD1 (5 bases). The source material was peripheral blood. This receptor was identified in an elderly woman with COVID-19, enrolled during active disease. In nucleotides, the CDR3 is TGTGCCAGCAGTTACTCGGTGCAGGGGAACACTGAAGCTTTCTTT. This encodes CASSYSVQGNTEAFF.